The next 26 T cell receptor beta chains were all read from a single sample in a study of T cells in Graves' hyperthyroidism and ophthalmopathy. Amplification of TCR beta CDR3 regions used RNA as the template. TCR CDR3 underwent first-round RT-PCR with the HTBI primer set. Each CDR3 protein gets one entry after TCRdb re-called the multiplex PCR reads with MiXCR. The sample holds about 400,000 distinct CDR3 sequences, 15% seen once. Sequenced material: blood. These receptors were obtained from a woman aged 25 to 45 with Graves' hyperthyroidism.

This clonotype showed up many times. This chain links TRBV28 with TRBJ2-7; D gene uncertain. Trimming pared 7 bases from V and 2 bases from J, leaving 15 bases between. Looked up from germline, CDR1 is MDHEN and CDR2 is SYDVKM. The CDR3 is 14 amino acids. CDR3 region: CASIVAGRPYEQYF. The DNA for the CDR3 is TGTGCCAGCATAGTGGCAGGAAGGCCCTACGAGCAGTACTTC.

This clonotype was counted between two and nine times. The chain joins TRBV6-1 to TRBJ2-3; a possible D gene is TRBD2 (6 bases). The CDR3 spans 17 residues. Germline assignment: CDR1 MNHNS and CDR2 SASEGT. The ends were cut back, 4 bases at V and 2 bases at J, with 19 bases in the middle. DNA of the CDR3: TGTGCCAGCAGTGGTGAGGCGGGATGGGAACCCACAGATACGCAGTATTTT. Translating gives CASSGEAGWEPTDTQYF.

This clonotype was seen a handful of times. This may be a read error, as it is one base from a much larger clone. This chain connects TRBV2 to TRBJ1-1; D not certain. CDR1 and CDR2 (germline): SNHLY, FYNNEI. V was cut by 4 bases and J by 5 bases, with 11 bases left in between. The CDR3 consists of 13 residues. Here the CDR3 reads CASSGPGRTEAFF. DNA for the CDR3: TGTGCCAGCAGTGGACCGGGGAGAACTGAAGCTTTCTTT.

This clonotype showed up many times. The J gene is TRBJ2-3, the V gene TRBV7-2, with TRBD1 matching over 7 bases. CDR1 SGHTA and CDR2 FQGNSA come from the germline V gene. The CDR3 has 12 amino acids. The V segment lost 5 bases and the J segment 9 bases; nucleotides outside the gene matches: 5. In DNA, the CDR3 is TGTGCCAGCAGCCCGCGACAGGGAACGCAGTATTTT. Protein product: CASSPRQGTQYF.

V gene TRBV5-5 combines with J gene TRBJ1-4; tentative D call: TRBD1 (6 bases). Trimming took off 3 bases at V and 5 bases at J, with 14 bases between the two ends. This CDR3 has 15 amino acids. The germline gives CDR1 SGHKS, CDR2 YYEKEE (reference sequence). The CDR3 sequence is CASSWGAGENEKLFF. CDR3 coding DNA: TGTGCCAGCAGCTGGGGGGCAGGGGAAAATGAAAAACTGTTTTTT.

The sample holds a few counts of this clonotype. V gene TRBV20-1 combines with J gene TRBJ1-5, with D perhaps TRBD1 (5 bases). The CDR3 sequence is 12 residues long. Trimming pared 7 bases from V and 3 bases from J, leaving 10 bases between. Germline V gene lookup returns CDR1 DFQATT and CDR2 SNEGSKA (reference sequence). This CDR3 reads CSVRQPNQPQHF. As DNA, the CDR3 is TGCAGTGTCCGACAGCCCAATCAGCCCCAGCATTTT.

In its sample, this clonotype was seen a few times. The CDR3 nucleotides read TGCAGCCCTCGCCAGATCTACGAGCAGTACTTC. It specifies CSPRQIYEQYF. This rearrangement joins TRBV20-1 to TRBJ2-7; no firm D call. CDR1 DFQATT and CDR2 SNEGSKA come from the germline V gene (reference sequence). CDR3 length: 11 residues.

This chain links TRBV6-2 or TRBV6-3 with TRBJ1-5; D gene unclear. Between the trimmed V and J ends, which lost 2 bases and 0 bases, there was a span of 11 bases. CDR3 length: 16 residues. Germline V gene lookup returns CDR1 MNHEY and CDR2 SVGEGT. CDR3 coding DNA: TGTGCCAGCAGTTACCAAGACACATATAGCAATCAGCCCCAGCATTTT. Protein sequence: CASSYQDTYSNQPQHF.

This clonotype came up many times. J is TRBJ1-3 and V is TRBV28; maybe TRBD1 (6 bases). CDR1 is MDHEN, CDR2 SYDVKM, per germline. CDR3 length: 14 amino acids. V shed 6 bases and J shed 8 bases, with 17 bases lying between them. The DNA of the CDR3 is TGTGCCAGCAGCCAACCGGGGGGCACGCACACCATATATTTT. Translating it yields CASSQPGGTHTIYF.

CDR3: CASLDRGGNQPQHF. The CDR3 nucleotides read TGTGCCAGCTTGGACAGGGGCGGCAATCAGCCCCAGCATTTT. The J gene is TRBJ1-5, the V gene TRBV28; 9 nucleotides match TRBD1. This CDR3 is 14 amino acids long. Germline lookup yields CDR1 MDHEN and CDR2 SYDVKM. The junction had 4 bases not matched to a gene; V was cut back by 8 bases and J by 2 bases.

The gene calls are TRBV20-1 and TRBJ2-1; possibly TRBD2 for D (7 bases). The CDR3 sequence is 11 residues long. V lost 6 bases, J lost 7 bases, and 10 bases lay in between. Germline CDR1 reads DFQATT; CDR2 reads SNEGSKA (reference sequence). The CDR3 nucleotides read TGCAGTGCACAGGGACTAAATGAGCAGTTCTTC. This sequence encodes CSAQGLNEQFF.

This clonotype was observed at least ten times. The chain is built from TRBV2 and TRBJ1-1, with D unresolved. Germline CDR1 reads SNHLY; CDR2 reads FYNNEI. Trimming removed 0 bases at V and 5 bases at J, with 10 bases between. The CDR3 has 14 amino acids. The CDR3 DNA reads as TGTGCCAGCAGTGAAGCGCGAACTTTAACTGAAGCTTTCTTT. It codes for CASSEARTLTEAFF.

The gene calls are TRBV30 and TRBJ2-3, with TRBD2 identical over 7 bases. The V segment lost 5 bases and the J segment 4 bases; nucleotides outside the gene matches: 9. The germline V gene encodes CDR1 GTSNPN and CDR2 SVGIG (reference sequence). This CDR3 has 14 amino acids. Here the CDR3 reads CAWGPSGWADTQYF. In DNA form, the CDR3 reads TGTGCCTGGGGACCTAGCGGATGGGCAGATACGCAGTATTTT.

This clonotype was seen at least ten times. This CDR3 reads CASSLDGTTDTQYF. The CDR3 nucleotides read TGTGCCAGCAGCTTAGATGGGACCACAGATACGCAGTATTTT. This rearrangement joins TRBV7-8 to TRBJ2-3; D assignment may be TRBD1 or TRBD2 (5 bases each). CDR1 and CDR2 from the germline V gene are SGHVS and FQNEAQ. Trimming took 1 base from V and 2 from J, leaving 7 bases between them. The CDR3 contains 14 residues.

The chain links TRBV28 to TRBJ1-5, with a tentative D call TRBD1 (6 bases). The V end was cut by 3 bases, the J end by 4 bases, with 16 bases between. CDR1 is MDHEN and CDR2 is SYDVKM in the germline V gene. The CDR3 consists of 16 residues. CDR3: CASSLPGHFSNQPQHF. Here the CDR3 DNA reads TGTGCCAGCAGTTTGCCGGGACACTTTAGTAATCAGCCCCAGCATTTT. Based on the CDR3 plus reference TRBV28 and TRBJ1-5, the full variable domain is DVKVTQSSRYLVKRTGEKVFLECVQDMDHENMFWYRQDPGLGLRLIYFSYDVKMKEKGDIPEGYSVSREKKERFSLILESASTNQTSMYLCASSLPGHFSNQPQHFGDGTRLSIL.

This clonotype was seen more than once but under ten times. The gene calls are TRBV5-6 and TRBJ2-7; D unclear. Per the germline V gene, CDR1 is SGHDT and CDR2 is YYEEEE. V lost 2 bases and J 1 base, leaving 7 bases between the germline ends. The CDR3 loop spans 13 amino acids. CDR3 sequence reads: CASSLIGSYEQYF. The CDR3 DNA reads as TGTGCCAGCAGCTTAATAGGTTCCTACGAGCAGTACTTC.

This clonotype was found many times. CDR3 protein: CASSQTGRGRGYTF. In nucleotides, the CDR3 is TGTGCCAGCAGTCAGACGGGCAGGGGGCGCGGCTACACCTTC. The chain couples TRBV28 to TRBJ1-2, with 8 bases lining up with TRBD1. The CDR3 loop spans 14 amino acids. V gave up 5 bases and J gave up 8 bases; unmatched junction bases: 10. Germline loops: CDR1 MDHEN, CDR2 SYDVKM.

This clonotype was observed many times. The chain uses TRBV4-1 and TRBJ2-3, with D perhaps matching TRBD1 (5 bases). This CDR3 has 15 amino acids. V was clipped by 2 bases and J by 1 base, with 10 bases between them. The germline V gene has CDR1 MGHRA and CDR2 YSYEKL. The CDR3 spells CASSQQGLGTDTQYF. The CDR3 DNA reads as TGCGCCAGCAGCCAACAGGGATTGGGCACAGATACGCAGTATTTT.

This rearrangement joins TRBV6-1 to TRBJ2-3, with 11 bases matching TRBD2. The CDR3 is 16 amino acids. Per germline, CDR1 MNHNS and CDR2 SASEGT. V dropped 6 bases and J dropped 6; count of bases not matched to a gene: 11. Here the CDR3 reads CASSLQLAGVSDTQYF. The CDR3 DNA reads TGTGCCAGCAGCCTACAACTAGCGGGAGTATCTGATACGCAGTATTTT.

This clonotype was seen at least ten times. The gene calls are TRBV28 and TRBJ2-3; a possible D gene is TRBD1 (5 bases). Germline V CDR1 and CDR2: MDHEN, SYDVKM. This CDR3 has 15 amino acids. Trimming shortened V by 3 bases and J by 0 bases, and 10 bases separated the two germline ends. The CDR3: CASSFPGPSTDTQYF. In DNA form, the CDR3 reads TGTGCCAGCAGTTTCCCAGGGCCGAGCACAGATACGCAGTATTTT.

This clonotype was seen ten or more times. The rearrangement links TRBV9 to TRBJ1-1; D uncertain. Trimming took off 0 bases at V and 4 bases at J, with 7 bases between the two ends. CDR3 size: 13 residues. Germline V gives CDR1 SGDLS, CDR2 YYNGEE. As DNA, the CDR3 is TGTGCCAGCAGCGTAGTAGAAGGCACTGAAGCTTTCTTT. Residues: CASSVVEGTEAFF. Full variable domain (rest looked up from reference TRBV9 and TRBJ1-1): DSGVTQTPKHLITATGQRVTLRCSPRSGDLSVYWYQQSLDQGLQFLIQYYNGEERAKGNILERFSAQQFPDLHSELNLSSLELGDSALYFCASSVVEGTEAFFGQGTRLTVV.

This clonotype showed up just a few times. The chain employs TRBV5-1 and TRBJ2-3, with 12 bases that match TRBD2. Germline CDR1 and CDR2: SGHRS and YFSETQ. The V gene end was trimmed by 4 bases and the J gene end by 2 bases; junction bases not matched to a gene: 8. CDR3 length: 17 residues. CDR3 nucleotide sequence: TGCGCCAGCAGCAGTCACCTAGCGGGAGGGCCCACAGATACGCAGTATTTT. Residues: CASSSHLAGGPTDTQYF. Drawing the rest from reference TRBV5-1 and TRBJ2-3, the complete variable domain is KAGVTQTPRYLIKTRGQQVTLSCSPISGHRSVSWYQQTPGQGLQFLFEYFSETQRNKGNFPGRFSGRQFSNSRSEMNVSTLELGDSALYLCASSSHLAGGPTDTQYFGPGTRLTVL.

This chain links TRBV15 with TRBJ1-1, with no clear D. Germline assignment: CDR1 LNHNV and CDR2 YYDKDF (reference sequence). The CDR3 spans 14 residues. Trimming shortened V by 0 bases and J by 7 bases, and 12 bases separated the two germline ends. CDR3 DNA: TGTGCCACCAGCAGAGATGTGGGGTGGGGTGAAGCTTTCTTT. It is translated as CATSRDVGWGEAFF.

This clonotype was seen only a few times. The V and J genes are TRBV6-1 and TRBJ2-3; TRBD2 matches at 15 bases. CDR1 and CDR2 from the germline V gene are MNHNS and SASEGT. The junction had 11 bases not matched to a gene; V was cut back by 5 bases and J by 5 bases. This CDR3 is built from 18 residues. CDR3 DNA: TGTGCCAGCAGTTCCGCCGGACTAGCGGGAGGGCCGAGAGATACGCAGTATTTT. Translation gives CASSSAGLAGGPRDTQYF.

This clonotype was counted ten times or more. The chain has TRBV11-2 and TRBJ2-1; a possible D gene is TRBD2 (6 bases). The CDR3 spans 12 residues. The V end lost 10 bases, the J end lost 10 bases, and 17 bases lay between the germline ends. Germline CDR1 SGHAT, CDR2 FQNNGV. The CDR3 DNA follows: TGTGCCACCCAGTGGATGGCGGGGGAGCAGTTCTTC. As protein: CATQWMAGEQFF. The full variable domain, in which reference TRBV11-2 and TRBJ2-1 provide the parts outside the CDR3, is EAGVAQSPRYKIIEKRQSVAFWCNPISGHATLYWYQQILGQGPKLLIQFQNNGVVDDSQLPKDRFSAERLKGVDSTLKIQPAKLEDSAVYLCATQWMAGEQFFGPGTRLTVL.

V and J are TRBV27 and TRBJ2-3, with 11 nucleotides matching TRBD2. The CDR3 has 19 residues. V lost 4 bases to trimming and J lost 5 bases; unmatched junction nucleotides: 17. Germline V CDR1 and CDR2: MNHEY, SMNVEV (reference sequence). In nucleotides, the CDR3 is TGTGCCAGCAGTTCGCGCTCCGGGACTAGCGGTAGTTTTTTAGATACGCAGTATTTT. Translated: CASSSRSGTSGSFLDTQYF.